Shown below are 32 T cell receptor beta chains from a single sample sequenced in a study of response to subunit inactivated influenza vaccine. TCRdb processed the RT-PCR reads anew with MiXCR; each CDR3 protein has one entry. The sample shows about 180,000 distinct CDR3 sequences, around 9% of them seen only once. Material: non-naive T cells sorted from PBMCs, obtained on the day of vaccination. These receptors came from a man between 45 and 60 years old who received an inactivated influenza vaccine.

This clonotype was seen a few times. V is TRBV12-3 or TRBV12-4 and J is TRBJ2-7, with 7 positions matching TRBD1. This CDR3 spans 14 amino acids. Trimming removed 6 bases from V and 4 bases from J; junction bases left unmatched: 9. This chain's CDR3 is CASRRSRGQYEQYF. The CDR3 DNA sequence: TGTGCCAGCAGGCGTAGCAGGGGACAGTACGAGCAGTACTTC.

This clonotype occurred many times. This chain joins TRBV30 and TRBJ2-2, with D possibly being TRBD2 (5 bases). V was trimmed by 3 bases and J by 3 bases, leaving 11 bases between them. The CDR3 contains 14 residues. Germline CDR1 is GTSNPN and CDR2 is SVGIG (reference sequence). The CDR3 loop is CAWSGNFYTGELFF. CDR3 DNA: TGTGCCTGGAGCGGGAATTTCTACACCGGGGAGCTGTTTTTT.

This clonotype was seen many times. This chain uses TRBV7-2 with TRBJ2-7; 12 bases map to TRBD1. The CDR3 length is 15 residues. Germline V lookup: CDR1 SGHTA, CDR2 FQGNSA. After removal of 4 bases from V and 3 bases from J, the junction contained 4 bases not matched to a gene. The CDR3 is CASSSGQGAYYEQYF. CDR3 DNA: TGTGCCAGCAGCTCGGGACAGGGGGCTTACTACGAGCAGTACTTC.

Ten or more counts support this clonotype. The chain recombines TRBV28 with TRBJ2-1; possible D gene TRBD2, 6 bases. Germline loops: CDR1 MDHEN, CDR2 SYDVKM. This CDR3 region has 14 residues. The V end lost 3 bases, the J end lost 6 bases, and 12 bases lay between the germline ends. CDR3 bases: TGTGCCAGCAGTTTCCCACGGGACTCCAATGAGCAGTTCTTC. It yields the protein CASSFPRDSNEQFF.

This clonotype came up many times. V gene TRBV14 combines with J gene TRBJ1-2; the D gene is possibly TRBD1 (6 bases). V was pared by 1 base and J by 0 bases, with 18 bases between. CDR3 length: 18 amino acids. Per the germline V gene, CDR1 is SGHDN and CDR2 is FVKESK. CDR3 sequence reads: CASSQAHPTGLSNYGYTF. CDR3 DNA: TGTGCCAGCAGCCAAGCCCACCCCACAGGGCTATCTAACTATGGCTACACCTTC.

This clonotype occurred many times. The V and J genes are TRBV6-2 or TRBV6-3 and TRBJ2-5, with TRBD1 matching 7 bases. CDR3 length: 13 amino acids. The germline gives CDR1 MNHEY, CDR2 SVGEGT. The ends lost 6 bases at V and 4 bases at J; junction bases unmatched: 5. In DNA, the CDR3 is TGTGCCAGCAGCCGCTACAGGGGAGAGACCCAGTACTTC. Amino acid sequence: CASSRYRGETQYF.

Many counts were recorded for this clonotype. The J gene is TRBJ2-5, the V gene TRBV30; 8 positions agree with TRBD2. The V segment lost 1 base and the J segment 7 bases; nucleotides outside the gene matches: 17. The CDR3 is made up of 17 amino acids. Germline V gene lookup returns CDR1 GTSNPN and CDR2 SVGIG (reference sequence). CDR3 region: CAWSDPTGTRGRVTQYF. CDR3 nucleotide sequence: TGTGCCTGGAGTGACCCTACCGGGACTAGAGGCCGCGTGACCCAGTACTTC.

This clonotype was counted at least ten times. V gene TRBV6-2 or TRBV6-3 combines with J gene TRBJ2-3; perhaps TRBD2 as D (5 bases). CDR3 size: 15 residues. Between the trimmed V and J ends, which lost 2 bases and 2 bases, there was a span of 11 bases. From germline, CDR1 is MNHEY and CDR2 SVGEGT. The CDR3 DNA reads as TGTGCCAGCAGTTACGGAGCGGAGAACACAGATACGCAGTATTTT. Translation gives CASSYGAENTDTQYF.

This clonotype was observed many times. This chain links TRBV5-1 with TRBJ2-2; 8 bases line up with TRBD1. Germline assignment: CDR1 SGHRS and CDR2 YFSETQ. The CDR3 extends over 16 amino acids. The V gene end was trimmed by 3 bases and the J gene end by 2 bases; junction bases not matched to a gene: 6. The CDR3 spells CASSSGQVGNTGELFF. CDR3 coding DNA: TGCGCCAGCAGCTCGGGACAGGTGGGCAACACCGGGGAGCTGTTTTTT.

This clonotype was detected only a few times. The chain couples TRBV15 to TRBJ2-3, with D perhaps assigned TRBD1 or TRBD2 (6 bases each). This CDR3 comprises 17 residues. V was clipped by 1 base and J by 0 bases, with 14 bases between them. Per the germline V gene, CDR1 is LNHNV and CDR2 is YYDKDF (reference sequence). The chain's CDR3 is CATSRGGAGTSTDTQYF. The CDR3 DNA reads TGTGCCACCAGCAGAGGGGGGGCGGGGACTAGCACAGATACGCAGTATTTT.

The sample holds many counts of this clonotype. This chain joins TRBV4-1 and TRBJ2-1; 10 nucleotides line up with TRBD2. Germline assignment: CDR1 MGHRA and CDR2 YSYEKL. Trimming removed 8 bases from V and 5 bases from J; junction bases left unmatched: 6. The CDR3 sequence is 14 residues long. The CDR3: CASRKLAGHNEQFF. The DNA for the CDR3 is TGCGCCAGCCGGAAACTAGCGGGACACAATGAGCAGTTCTTC.

The chain employs TRBV7-2 and TRBJ2-3, with 12 bases aligning to TRBD2. CDR1 and CDR2 (germline): SGHTA, FQGNSA. The CDR3 totals 18 residues. Trimming at V came to 0 bases and at J to 0 bases, leaving 4 bases not matched to a gene. CDR3 in DNA: TGTGCCAGCAGCTTAGCCCTCGGACTAGCGGGGAGCACAGATACGCAGTATTTT. Translation gives CASSLALGLAGSTDTQYF.

There are a few counts of this clonotype. The J gene is TRBJ2-3, the V gene TRBV5-1; 9 bases align to TRBD1. J gave up 6 bases and V 2 bases, and 7 bases lay outside the gene matches. The germline gives CDR1 SGHRS, CDR2 YFSETQ. The CDR3 has 15 amino acids. The CDR3 sequence is CASSLGTGRGDTQYF. The DNA of the CDR3 is TGCGCCAGCAGCTTAGGGACAGGGAGAGGGGATACGCAGTATTTT.

This clonotype was counted at least ten times. This chain uses TRBV7-2 with TRBJ2-3; tentatively, D is TRBD2 (6 bases). CDR1 and CDR2 from the germline V gene are SGHTA and FQGNSA. Trimming left V 5 bases short and J 7 bases short, with 10 bases between. This CDR3 is 12 amino acids long. CDR3 protein: CASSLGGYTQYF. CDR3 sequence (DNA): TGTGCCAGCAGCCTTGGGGGGTATACGCAGTATTTT.

The chain links TRBV20-1 to TRBJ2-7, with unresolved D. Trimming left V 6 bases short and J 5 bases short, with 14 bases between. Per germline, CDR1 DFQATT and CDR2 SNEGSKA (reference sequence). The length of the CDR3 is 12 residues. The chain's CDR3 is CSARKGRNEQYF. CDR3 DNA sequence: TGCAGTGCCCGGAAGGGCCGGAACGAGCAGTACTTC.

This clonotype came up many times. V is TRBV10-3 and J is TRBJ2-5; 7 bases match TRBD1. This CDR3 comprises 12 residues. Germline CDR1 ENHRY, CDR2 SYGVKD. J was trimmed by 3 bases and V by 6 bases; bases with no gene match: 1. CDR3 amino acids: CAISTGEETQYF. The CDR3 DNA follows: TGTGCCATCAGCACAGGGGAAGAGACCCAGTACTTC.

This clonotype came up a few times. The genes are TRBV7-2 and TRBJ1-4, with a weak D call TRBD1 (6 bases). CDR1 is SGHTA, CDR2 FQGNSA, per germline. V lost 5 bases and J lost 7, with 17 bases in between. The CDR3 spans 15 residues. The CDR3 protein is CASSPKRGGGEKLFF. DNA for the CDR3: TGTGCCAGCAGCCCTAAGAGGGGAGGGGGTGAAAAACTGTTTTTT.

This clonotype was counted between two and nine times. J is TRBJ2-6 and V is TRBV6-2 or TRBV6-3, with TRBD1 matching over 8 bases. V lost 5 bases and J lost 2; bases outside the gene matches: 8. CDR1 and CDR2 from the germline V gene are MNHEY and SVGEGT. CDR3 length equals 17 residues. The CDR3 region is CASSRVQGATGANVLTF. The CDR3 DNA sequence: TGTGCCAGCAGTAGGGTCCAGGGGGCCACTGGGGCCAACGTCCTGACTTTC.

V gene TRBV6-1 combines with J gene TRBJ2-2, with a possible D match to TRBD2 (6 bases). The CDR3 has 13 residues. Trimming stripped 8 bases from V and 1 base from J, with 8 bases between. Germline V gene lookup returns CDR1 MNHNS and CDR2 SASEGT. The CDR3 bases are TGTGCCAGCCGGGGGATGAACACCGGGGAGCTGTTTTTT. Its protein is CASRGMNTGELFF.

This clonotype appeared a few times. V gene TRBV7-6 combines with J gene TRBJ2-1; D uncertain. CDR1 is SGHVS, CDR2 FNYEAQ, per germline. V was pared by 5 bases and J by 4 bases, with 15 bases between. The CDR3 is 15 residues long. The CDR3 loop reads CASSPEYNLYNEQFF. Written as DNA, the CDR3 is TGTGCCAGCAGCCCCGAGTACAACTTGTACAATGAGCAGTTCTTC. Complete variable domain (other parts from reference TRBV7-6 and TRBJ2-1): GAGVSQSPRYKVTKRGQDVALRCDPISGHVSLYWYRQALGQGPEFLTYFNYEAQQDKSGLPNDRFSAERPEGSISTLTIQRTEQRDSAMYRCASSPEYNLYNEQFFGPGTRLTVL.

This clonotype was observed a few times. This sequence joins TRBV5-1 and TRBJ2-3, with 8 positions matching TRBD2. Germline assignment: CDR1 SGHRS and CDR2 YFSETQ. The CDR3 runs to 15 residues. Losses at the gene ends were 2 bases for V and 4 bases for J; bases not matched to a gene: 6. CDR3 in DNA: TGCGCCAGCAGCTTTAGCGGGAATCGGGCAGATACGCAGTATTTT. Translated, it gives CASSFSGNRADTQYF.

This clonotype was seen only a few times. The chain links TRBV20-1 to TRBJ1-1; no clear D. Trimming left V 6 bases short and J 0 bases short, with 17 bases between. The CDR3 length is 15 residues. Germline V gives CDR1 DFQATT, CDR2 SNEGSKA (reference sequence). The CDR3 nucleotides read TGCAGTGCCGAGCGCCCGGGCGGGTTGAACACTGAAGCTTTCTTT. Its translation is CSAERPGGLNTEAFF.

The chain combines TRBV27 with TRBJ2-7; D not resolved. CDR1 is MNHEY, CDR2 SMNVEV, per germline (reference sequence). The V end lost 3 bases, the J end lost 5 bases, and 23 bases lay between the germline ends. CDR3 length: 17 residues. The CDR3 sequence is CASSLSPYRASQNEQYF. The CDR3, as DNA: TGTGCCAGCAGTTTGTCCCCCTACCGGGCTAGTCAAAACGAGCAGTACTTC.

The chain recombines TRBV2 with TRBJ2-1; D perhaps matches TRBD2 (6 bases). The germline V and J ends were trimmed by 10 bases and 8 bases, with 21 bases remaining between them. The CDR3 is 14 residues long. Germline assignment: CDR1 SNHLY and CDR2 FYNNEI. The CDR3 nucleotides read TGTGCCACCAGGAGGGAGCTCCCGGTAGATGAGCAGTTCTTC. This encodes CATRRELPVDEQFF.

This clonotype was seen a few times. The rearrangement joins TRBV28 to TRBJ2-7, with D hard to call. The length of the CDR3 is 11 residues. Germline assignment: CDR1 MDHEN and CDR2 SYDVKM. V dropped 5 bases and J dropped 6 bases, with 8 bases sitting between them. The CDR3 nucleotides are TGTGCCAGCAGTAGTCCGTCCGAGCAGTACTTC. Translated, it gives CASSSPSEQYF.

A remark on this clonotype: A read error may be the cause here, since a much bigger clone is one base away. The CDR3 sequence is CSVRDWYTGGNEQFF. CDR3 bases: TGCAGTGTTAGAGATTGGTATACAGGTGGCAATGAGCAGTTCTTC. V gene TRBV20-1 combines with J gene TRBJ2-1; D might be TRBD1 (5 bases). Looked up from germline, CDR1 is DFQATT and CDR2 is SNEGSKA (reference sequence). The CDR3 has 15 amino acids.

The rearrangement links TRBV5-6 to TRBJ1-1, with 8 nucleotides matching TRBD1. Germline V gene data show CDR1 as SGHDT and CDR2 as YYEEEE. The CDR3 has 14 residues. The V segment lost 5 bases and the J segment 3 bases; nucleotides outside the gene matches: 6. CDR3 DNA: TGTGCCAGCAGGAGACAGGGGTCTGACACTGAAGCTTTCTTT. Amino acid sequence: CASRRQGSDTEAFF.

This clonotype has at least ten counts. The chain links TRBV4-3 to TRBJ2-3; 12 bases map to TRBD2. This CDR3 is 17 amino acids long. Per the germline V gene, CDR1 is LGHNA and CDR2 is YSLEER. The J segment lost 6 bases and the V segment lost 1 base, leaving 8 bases of the junction unmatched. CDR3 sequence (DNA): TGCGCCAGCAGCCAAGGAGCAACTAGCGGGGGGCCGGATACGCAGTATTTT. Its protein product is CASSQGATSGGPDTQYF.

J is TRBJ2-7 and V is TRBV20-1, with D hard to call. Germline V gene data show CDR1 as DFQATT and CDR2 as SNEGSKA (reference sequence). The CDR3 runs 11 residues. Trimming shortened V by 6 bases and J by 3 bases, and 9 bases separated the two germline ends. CDR3 sequence reads: CSANIVYEQYF. For the CDR3, the DNA is TGCAGTGCCAACATCGTCTACGAGCAGTACTTC.

This chain uses TRBV5-1 with TRBJ1-3, with D perhaps matching TRBD1 (5 bases). V was trimmed by 4 bases and J by 0 bases, leaving 8 bases between them. This CDR3 contains 14 residues. Looked up from germline, CDR1 is SGHRS and CDR2 is YFSETQ. The DNA for the CDR3 is TGCGCCAGCAGCCTGGACAACTCTGGAAACACCATATATTTT. This gives the protein CASSLDNSGNTIYF.

In this sample, this clonotype turned up many times. The CDR3: CASSLGLAGRSEQYF. CDR3 DNA sequence: TGTGCCAGCAGTTTAGGTCTAGCGGGACGTTCCGAGCAGTACTTC. This sequence joins TRBV28 and TRBJ2-7, with 9 bases aligning to TRBD2. CDR3 length: 15 amino acids. Trimming removed 2 bases from V and 6 bases from J; junction bases left unmatched: 8. The V gene's germline CDR1 is MDHEN and CDR2 SYDVKM.

On this clonotype: A read error is possible here, since a much larger clone lies one base away. The chain recombines TRBV7-3 with TRBJ2-2; the D is unclear. V gave up 4 bases and J gave up 0 bases, with 6 bases separating them. CDR3 length equals 14 residues. Germline CDR1 reads SGHTA; CDR2 reads FQGTGA. Here the CDR3 DNA reads TGTGCCAGCAGCTCGGTGACGAACACCGGGGAGCTGTTTTTT. Its protein is CASSSVTNTGELFF.